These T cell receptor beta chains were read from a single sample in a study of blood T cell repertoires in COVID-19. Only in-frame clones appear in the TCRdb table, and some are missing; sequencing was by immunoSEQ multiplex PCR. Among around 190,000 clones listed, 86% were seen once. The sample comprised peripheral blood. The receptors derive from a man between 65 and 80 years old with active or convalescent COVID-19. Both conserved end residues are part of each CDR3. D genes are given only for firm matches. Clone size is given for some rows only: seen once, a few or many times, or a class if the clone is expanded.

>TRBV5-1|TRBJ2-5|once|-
CASSPTGGPQETQYF
TGCGCCAGCAGCCCGACCGGGGGACCACAAGAGACCCAGTACTTC
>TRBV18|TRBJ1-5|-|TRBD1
CASSPGQGDQPQHF
TGTGCCAGCTCACCGGGTCAGGGGGATCAGCCCCAGCATTTT
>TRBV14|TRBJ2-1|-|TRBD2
CASSQDQRLAVYNEQFF
TGTGCCAGCAGCCAAGATCAGCGACTAGCGGTTTACAATGAGCAGTTCTTC
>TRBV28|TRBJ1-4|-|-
CASRSGSLGNEKLFF
TGTGCCAGCCGATCCGGGTCCTTGGGTAATGAAAAACTGTTTTTT
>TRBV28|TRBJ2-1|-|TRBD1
CASSSGTGGIDEQFF
TGTGCCAGCAGTTCCGGGACAGGGGGCATCGATGAGCAGTTCTTC
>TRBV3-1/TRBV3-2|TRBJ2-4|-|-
CASSQMTQLAKNIQYF
TGTGCCAGCAGCCAAATGACTCAGTTAGCCAAAAACATTCAGTACTTC
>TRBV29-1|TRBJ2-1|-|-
CSVELVPYNEQFF
TGCAGCGTTGAACTAGTACCCTACAATGAGCAGTTCTTC
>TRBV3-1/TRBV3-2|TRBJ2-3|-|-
CASSPMGDTQYF
TGTGCCAGCAGCCCGATGGGCGATACGCAGTATTTT
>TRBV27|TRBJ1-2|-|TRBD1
CATRGTGGPNYGYTF
TGTGCCACACGAGGGACAGGGGGCCCTAACTATGGCTACACCTTC
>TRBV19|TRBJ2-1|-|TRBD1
CASSTGQPSSYNEQFF
TGTGCCAGTAGTACGGGACAGCCGAGCTCCTACAATGAGCAGTTCTTC
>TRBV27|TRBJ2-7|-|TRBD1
CASSSTGGYEQYF
TGTGCCAGCAGTTCCACAGGGGGCTACGAGCAGTACTTC
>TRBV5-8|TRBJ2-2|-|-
CASSLPGVPIGGELFF
TGTGCCAGCAGCCTCCCGGGAGTACCTATCGGCGGGGAGCTGTTTTTT
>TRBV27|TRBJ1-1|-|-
CASSLWGENTEAFF
TGTGCCAGCAGTTTATGGGGGGAGAACACTGAAGCTTTCTTT
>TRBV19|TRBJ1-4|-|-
CASSISASGSEKLFF
TGTGCCAGTAGTATATCAGCTTCTGGGAGTGAAAAACTGTTTTTT
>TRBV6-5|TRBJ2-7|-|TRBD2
CASRQGLAGVYEQYF
TGTGCCAGCAGGCAAGGACTAGCGGGAGTCTACGAGCAGTACTTC
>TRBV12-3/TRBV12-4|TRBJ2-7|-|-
CASSLSGIHEQYF
TGTGCCAGCAGTTTGTCAGGTATCCACGAGCAGTACTTC
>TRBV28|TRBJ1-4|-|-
CASSPGGRWEKLFF
TGTGCCAGCAGTCCCGGGGGGCGATGGGAAAAACTGTTTTTT
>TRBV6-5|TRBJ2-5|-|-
CASSYDHSGYQETQYF
TGTGCCAGCAGTTACGATCACTCCGGTTACCAAGAGACCCAGTACTTC
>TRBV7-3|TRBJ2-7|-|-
CASSPGQGSSYEQYF
TGTGCCAGCAGCCCCGGTCAGGGCAGCTCCTACGAGCAGTACTTC
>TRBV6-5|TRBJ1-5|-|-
CASSPSTGYQPQHF
TGTGCCAGCAGTCCTTCGACAGGTTATCAGCCCCAGCATTTT
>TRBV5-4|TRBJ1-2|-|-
CASSLGQDYGYTF
TGTGCCAGCAGCTTGGGACAGGACTATGGCTACACCTTC
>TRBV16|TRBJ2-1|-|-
CASSQIQRTTSYNEQFF
TGTGCCAGCAGCCAAATTCAGAGGACAACCTCCTACAATGAGCAGTTCTTC
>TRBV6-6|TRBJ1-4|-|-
CASSTTGINEKLFF
TGTGCCAGCAGCACTACAGGGATTAATGAAAAACTGTTTTTT
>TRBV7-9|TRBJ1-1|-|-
CASSLGGKNTEAFF
TGTGCCAGCAGCCTGGGGGGAAAGAACACTGAAGCTTTCTTT
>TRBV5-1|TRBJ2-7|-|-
CASSNRGGSYEQYF
TGCGCCAGCAGCAATAGGGGCGGTTCCTACGAGCAGTACTTC
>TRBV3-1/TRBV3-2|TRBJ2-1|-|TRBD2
CASSQGRRTSGSKQFF
TGTGCCAGCAGCCAAGGACGTAGGACTAGCGGGAGTAAGCAGTTCTTC
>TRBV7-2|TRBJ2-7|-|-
CASSSRSQIPDEQYF
TGTGCCAGCAGCTCCAGGTCCCAGATCCCCGACGAGCAGTACTTC
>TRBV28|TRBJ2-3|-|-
CASSPGSTDTQYF
TGTGCCAGCAGCCCCGGTAGCACAGATACGCAGTATTTT
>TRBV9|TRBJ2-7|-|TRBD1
CASSTGQGTVPYEQYF
TGTGCCAGCAGCACAGGACAGGGGACGGTCCCCTACGAGCAGTACTTC
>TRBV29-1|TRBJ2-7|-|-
CSVTLRDKITYEQYF
TGCAGCGTGACCCTCCGGGACAAGATCACCTACGAGCAGTACTTC
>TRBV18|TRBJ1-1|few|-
CASSPEGGGSWGAFF
TGTGCCAGCTCACCAGAAGGCGGGGGGTCCTGGGGAGCTTTCTTT
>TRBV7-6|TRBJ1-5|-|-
CASSAGLLTPYSNQPQHF
TGTGCCAGCAGCGCGGGACTTCTTACCCCCTATAGCAATCAGCCCCAGCATTTT
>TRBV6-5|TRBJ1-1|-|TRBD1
CASSTTGRYTEAFF
TGTGCCAGCAGTACGACAGGGAGGTACACTGAAGCTTTCTTT
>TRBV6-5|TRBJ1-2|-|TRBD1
CASSYRQGARYGYTF
TGTGCCAGCAGTTACAGGCAGGGGGCGCGCTATGGCTACACCTTC
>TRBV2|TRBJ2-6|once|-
CASTPDSSGANVLTF
TGTGCCAGCACCCCAGACAGCTCTGGGGCCAACGTCCTGACTTTC
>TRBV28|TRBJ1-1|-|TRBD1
CASSLWTGSMNTEAFF
TGTGCCAGCAGTTTATGGACAGGGTCAATGAACACTGAAGCTTTCTTT
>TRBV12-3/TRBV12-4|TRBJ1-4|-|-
CASSFHQRRKLFF
TGTGCCAGCAGTTTTCACCAGAGGAGGAAACTGTTTTTT
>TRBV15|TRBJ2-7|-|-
CATSGSPGGDLAEQYF
TGTGCCACCAGCGGGTCCCCTGGCGGGGACCTCGCCGAGCAGTACTTC
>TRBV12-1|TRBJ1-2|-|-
CASSFAHRANYGYTF
TGTGCCAGCAGCTTTGCGCACAGAGCTAACTATGGCTACACCTTC
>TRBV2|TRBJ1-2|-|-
CASRVTVYTF
TGTGCCAGCAGAGTGACAGTCTACACCTTC
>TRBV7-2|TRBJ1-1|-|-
CASSLRSGGDTEAFF
TGTGCCAGCAGCTTAAGGTCAGGAGGCGACACTGAAGCTTTCTTT
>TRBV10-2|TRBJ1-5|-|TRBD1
CASSDFTGGKGNQPQHF
TGCGCCAGCAGTGACTTTACAGGGGGCAAGGGCAATCAGCCCCAGCATTTT
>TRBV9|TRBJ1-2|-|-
CASSVEVGRGGYTF
TGTGCCAGCAGCGTAGAGGTAGGCAGGGGCGGCTACACCTTC
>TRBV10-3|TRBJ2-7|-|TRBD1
CAISDATGVTYEQYF
TGTGCCATCAGTGACGCAACAGGGGTTACCTACGAGCAGTACTTC
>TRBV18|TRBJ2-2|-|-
CASSLLDSENTGELFF
TGTGCCAGCTCACTATTGGACAGTGAGAACACCGGGGAGCTGTTTTTT